The clone carrying this T cell receptor beta chain is deemed medium-sized. This sample is drawn from a study of early T cells in non-severe SARS-CoV-2 infection. Unique molecular identifier tags were affixed to discrete cDNA molecules. In TCRdb, the 5' RACE reads were re-called with MiXCR into one record per CDR3 protein. The sample shows about 34,000 distinct CDR3 sequences, 6% to 7% of them seen only once. In germline, CDR1 is SGHDT, CDR2 YYEEEE. The CDR3 extends over 15 amino acids. The V and J ends lost 0 bases and 6 bases respectively, with 14 bases between them. This chain links TRBV5-6 with TRBJ2-3; tentative D call: TRBD2 (6 bases). The origin of this receptor is an adult who was a healthcare worker with PCR-confirmed SARS-CoV-2 infection or an uninfected control (not recorded which). Sequencing was performed on whole blood. DNA for the CDR3: TGTGCCAGCAGCTTGGGCGGGACGCCCAGGGATACGCAGTATTTT. Translating gives CASSLGGTPRDTQYF.